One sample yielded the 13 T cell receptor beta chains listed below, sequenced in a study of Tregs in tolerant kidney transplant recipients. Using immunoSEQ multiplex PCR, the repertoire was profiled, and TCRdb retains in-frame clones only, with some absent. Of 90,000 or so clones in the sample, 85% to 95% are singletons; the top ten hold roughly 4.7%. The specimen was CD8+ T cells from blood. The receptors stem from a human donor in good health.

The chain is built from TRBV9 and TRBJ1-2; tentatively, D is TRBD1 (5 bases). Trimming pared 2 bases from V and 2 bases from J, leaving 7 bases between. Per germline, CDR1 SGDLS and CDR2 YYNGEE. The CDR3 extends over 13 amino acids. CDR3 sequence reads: CASSVPGNYGYTF. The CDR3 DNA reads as TGTGCCAGCAGCGTCCCAGGGAACTATGGCTACACCTTC.

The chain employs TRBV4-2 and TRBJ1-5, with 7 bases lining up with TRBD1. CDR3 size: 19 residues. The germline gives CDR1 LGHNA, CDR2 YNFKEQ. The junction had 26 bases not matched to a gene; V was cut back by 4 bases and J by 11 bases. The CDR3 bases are TGTGCCAGCAGCCCCGAGGGGGCCAAAACCCTGATGGGTTCACTGTCCCAGCATTTT. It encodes CASSPEGAKTLMGSLSQHF.

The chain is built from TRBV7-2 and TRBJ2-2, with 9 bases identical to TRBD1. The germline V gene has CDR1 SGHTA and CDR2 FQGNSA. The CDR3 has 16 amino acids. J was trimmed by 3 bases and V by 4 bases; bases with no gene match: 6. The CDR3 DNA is TGTGCCAGCAGCTCTTACAGGGGGCCGGACACCGGGGAGCTGTTTTTT. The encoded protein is CASSSYRGPDTGELFF.

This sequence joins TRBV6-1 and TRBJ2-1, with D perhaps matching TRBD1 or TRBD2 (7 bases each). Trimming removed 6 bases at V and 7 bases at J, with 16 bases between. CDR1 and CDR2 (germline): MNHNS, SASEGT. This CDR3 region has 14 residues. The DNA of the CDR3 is TGTGCCAGCAGGGCAATTCAGGGGGGGAATGAGCAGTTCTTC. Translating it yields CASRAIQGGNEQFF.

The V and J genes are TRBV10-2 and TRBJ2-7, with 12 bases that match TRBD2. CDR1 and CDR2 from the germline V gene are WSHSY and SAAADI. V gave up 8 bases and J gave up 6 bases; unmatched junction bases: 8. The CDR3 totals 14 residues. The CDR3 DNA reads TGCGCCAGCGGGCGGACTAGCGGGGCGGTCGAGCAGTACTTC. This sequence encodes CASGRTSGAVEQYF.

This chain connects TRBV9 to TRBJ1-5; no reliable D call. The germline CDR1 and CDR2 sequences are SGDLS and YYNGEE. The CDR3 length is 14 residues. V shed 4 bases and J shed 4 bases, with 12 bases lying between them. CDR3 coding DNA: TGTGCCAGCAGCCCCTATATGGGGAATCAGCCCCAGCATTTT. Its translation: CASSPYMGNQPQHF.

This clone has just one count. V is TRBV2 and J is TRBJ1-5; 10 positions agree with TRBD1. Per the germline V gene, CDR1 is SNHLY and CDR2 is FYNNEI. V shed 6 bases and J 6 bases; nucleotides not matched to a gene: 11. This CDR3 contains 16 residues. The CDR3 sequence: CASRYMTGGQVQPQHF. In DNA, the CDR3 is TGTGCCAGCAGATACATGACAGGGGGCCAAGTTCAGCCCCAGCATTTT.

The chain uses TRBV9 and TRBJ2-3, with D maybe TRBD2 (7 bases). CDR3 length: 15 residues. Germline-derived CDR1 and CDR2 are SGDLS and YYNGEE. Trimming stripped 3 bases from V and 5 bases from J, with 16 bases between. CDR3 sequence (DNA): TGTGCCAGCAGCGCCTGGGGGGGCCTGTTAGATACGCAGTATTTT. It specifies CASSAWGGLLDTQYF.

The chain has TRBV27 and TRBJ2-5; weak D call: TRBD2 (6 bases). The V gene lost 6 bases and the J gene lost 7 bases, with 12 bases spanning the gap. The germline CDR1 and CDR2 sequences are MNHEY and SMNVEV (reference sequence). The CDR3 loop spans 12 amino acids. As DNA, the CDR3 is TGTGCCAGCAGGGGAGGTGGGGGGACCCAGTACTTC. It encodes CASRGGGGTQYF.

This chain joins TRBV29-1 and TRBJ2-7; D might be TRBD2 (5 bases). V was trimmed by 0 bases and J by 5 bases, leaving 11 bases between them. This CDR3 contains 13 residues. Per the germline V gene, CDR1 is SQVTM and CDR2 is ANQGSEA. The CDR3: CSVEEESGNEQYF. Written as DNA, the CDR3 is TGCAGCGTTGAAGAGGAGTCGGGGAACGAGCAGTACTTC.

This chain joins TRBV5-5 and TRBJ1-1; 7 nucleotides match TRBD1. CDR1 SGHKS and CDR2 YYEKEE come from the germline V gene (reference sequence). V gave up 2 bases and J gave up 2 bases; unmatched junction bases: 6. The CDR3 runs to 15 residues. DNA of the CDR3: TGTGCCAGCAGCTTAATGACAGGGACCAACACTGAAGCTTTCTTT. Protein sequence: CASSLMTGTNTEAFF.

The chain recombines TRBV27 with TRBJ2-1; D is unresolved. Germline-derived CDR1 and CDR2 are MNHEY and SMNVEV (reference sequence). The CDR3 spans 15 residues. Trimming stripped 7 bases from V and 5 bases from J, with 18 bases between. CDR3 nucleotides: TGTGCCAGCATGACCGGGCTTCATTGGAACAATGAGCAGTTCTTC. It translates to CASMTGLHWNNEQFF.

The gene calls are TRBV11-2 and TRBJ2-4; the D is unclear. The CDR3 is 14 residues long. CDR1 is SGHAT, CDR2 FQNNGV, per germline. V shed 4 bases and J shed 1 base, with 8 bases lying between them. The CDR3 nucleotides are TGTGCCAGCAGCTACCCGGCTGCCAAAAACATTCAGTACTTC. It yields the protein CASSYPAAKNIQYF. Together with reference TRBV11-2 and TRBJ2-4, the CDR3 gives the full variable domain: EAGVAQSPRYKIIEKRQSVAFWCNPISGHATLYWYQQILGQGPKLLIQFQNNGVVDDSQLPKDRFSAERLKGVDSTLKIQPAKLEDSAVYLCASSYPAAKNIQYFGAGTRLSVL.